This is a list of T cell receptor beta chains from one sample in a study of T-cell reconstitution after alpha-beta-depleted transplantation in children. MiXCR, applied by TCRdb to the PCR reads, yields one record per CDR3 protein. The sample carries a few hundred thousand distinct CDR3 sequences, around 7.1% recorded once. The sample in question was peripheral blood, obtained 360 days after TCRalphabeta/CD19-depleted stem cell transplant. These receptor sequences come from a female patient younger than 10 who had a stem cell transplant for Fanconi anemia, so the T cells may come from the graft donor. The CDR3 runs from the conserved cysteine through the conserved F or W. Each record gives: D gene, V gene, J gene, clone size, CDR3 DNA, CDR3 protein. The D gene is left open where the match is weak. The size entry gives once, few, many or a size class.

>NA|TRBV7-3|TRBJ2-1|many
TGTGCCAGCAGCTTTAGCGGAATCTACAATGAGCAGTTCTTC
CASSFSGIYNEQFF
>TRBD1|TRBV12-3/TRBV12-4|TRBJ1-1|many
TGTGCCAGCAGTTTTCCCAGACAGGGGAGAAACACTGAAGCTTTCTTT
CASSFPRQGRNTEAFF
>TRBD1|TRBV6-5|TRBJ1-1|few
TGTGCCAGCAGTTACTCTCAGGGGGCGGCGATTGAAGCTTTCTTT
CASSYSQGAAIEAFF
>TRBD2|TRBV28|TRBJ2-3|many
TGTGCCAGCAGTTCTCCCCAGCGGGGTGAGGATACGCAGTATTTT
CASSSPQRGEDTQYF
>NA|TRBV7-9|TRBJ1-2|many
TGTGCCAGCAGCGGGAGTATTGGCTACACCTTC
CASSGSIGYTF
>NA|TRBV6-1|TRBJ1-1|many
TGTGCCAGCAGTGAAAGATGGTCGTTGGGTACTGAAGCTTTCTTT
CASSERWSLGTEAFF
>NA|TRBV7-9|TRBJ1-1|many
TGTGCCAGCAGCTTAGCGGGTGGATACACTGAAGCTTTCTTT
CASSLAGGYTEAFF
>TRBD2|TRBV7-9|TRBJ2-3|few
TGTGCCAGCAGTCCCGGGACTAGCGGGGGCGGGACAGATACGCAGTATTTT
CASSPGTSGGGTDTQYF
>NA|TRBV20-1|TRBJ1-1|many
TGCAGTGCTAGATTTGACACAGGACGGGCTTTCTTT
CSARFDTGRAFF
>TRBD1|TRBV29-1|TRBJ2-5|many
TGCAGCGTTGTAGGACAGGGGGTCTCGGTCGAGACCCAGTACTTC
CSVVGQGVSVETQYF
>TRBD1|TRBV9|TRBJ2-7|many
TGTGCCAGCAGCGTCGGACAGGTGGCCTACGAGCAGTACTTC
CASSVGQVAYEQYF
>TRBD2|TRBV7-8|TRBJ2-3|many
TGTGCCAGCAGCCCTCCGGCGTGGTCGAGCGGGGGATGGACAGATACGCAGTATTTT
CASSPPAWSSGGWTDTQYF
>NA|TRBV18|TRBJ1-3|few
TGTGCCAGCTCACGAAATCCGTCCGAGGTAACCTCTGGAAACACCATATATTTT
CASSRNPSEVTSGNTIYF